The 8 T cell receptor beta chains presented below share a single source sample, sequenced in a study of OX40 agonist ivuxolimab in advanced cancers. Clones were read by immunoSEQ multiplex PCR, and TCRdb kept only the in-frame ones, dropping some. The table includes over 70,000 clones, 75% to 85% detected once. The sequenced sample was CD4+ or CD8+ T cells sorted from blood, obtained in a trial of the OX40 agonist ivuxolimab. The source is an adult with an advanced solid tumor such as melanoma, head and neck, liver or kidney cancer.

The CDR3 DNA reads as TGTGCCAGCAGCTCCGTGGAGGGAGGGTCACCCCTCCACTTT. Amino acids: CASSSVEGGSPLHF. The rearrangement uses TRBV6-5 and TRBJ1-6; D ambiguous. The CDR3 has 14 amino acids. Trimming cost V 6 bases and J 10 bases, with 16 bases left between them. Germline values: CDR1 MNHEY, CDR2 SVGAGI.

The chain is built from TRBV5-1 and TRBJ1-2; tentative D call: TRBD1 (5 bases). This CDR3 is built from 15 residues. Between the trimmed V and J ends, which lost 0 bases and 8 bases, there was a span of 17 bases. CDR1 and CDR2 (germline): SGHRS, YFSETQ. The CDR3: CASSLGRAGVGGYTF. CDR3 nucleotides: TGCGCCAGCAGCTTGGGGAGGGCGGGGGTCGGAGGCTACACCTTC. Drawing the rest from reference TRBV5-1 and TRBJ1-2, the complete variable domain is KAGVTQTPRYLIKTRGQQVTLSCSPISGHRSVSWYQQTPGQGLQFLFEYFSETQRNKGNFPGRFSGRQFSNSRSEMNVSTLELGDSALYLCASSLGRAGVGGYTFGSGTRLTVV.

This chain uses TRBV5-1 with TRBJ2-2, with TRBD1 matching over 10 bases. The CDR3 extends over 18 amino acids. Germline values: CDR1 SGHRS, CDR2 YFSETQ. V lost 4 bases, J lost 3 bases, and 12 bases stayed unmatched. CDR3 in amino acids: CASSRTGGVGLDTGELFF. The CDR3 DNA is TGCGCCAGCAGCAGGACAGGGGGAGTAGGGCTGGACACCGGGGAGCTGTTTTTT.

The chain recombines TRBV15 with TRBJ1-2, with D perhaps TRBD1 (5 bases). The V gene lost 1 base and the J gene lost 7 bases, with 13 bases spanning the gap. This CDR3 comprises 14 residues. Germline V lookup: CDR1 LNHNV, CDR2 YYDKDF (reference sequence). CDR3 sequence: CATSRVSRESGYTF. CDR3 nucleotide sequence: TGTGCCACCAGCAGAGTTTCCAGGGAGTCTGGCTACACCTTC.

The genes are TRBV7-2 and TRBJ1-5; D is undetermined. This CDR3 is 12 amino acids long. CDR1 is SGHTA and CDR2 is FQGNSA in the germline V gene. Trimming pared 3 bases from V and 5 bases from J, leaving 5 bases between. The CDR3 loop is CASSLRDQPQHF. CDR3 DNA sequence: TGTGCCAGCAGCTTGCGGGATCAGCCCCAGCATTTT. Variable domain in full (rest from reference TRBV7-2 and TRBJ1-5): GAGVSQSPSNKVTEKGKDVELRCDPISGHTALYWYRQSLGQGLEFLIYFQGNSAPDKSGLPSDRFSAERTGGSVSTLTIQRTQQEDSAVYLCASSLRDQPQHFGDGTRLSIL.

CDR3 nucleotides: TGTGCCAGCAGTTACAGGGACACAGATACGCAGTATTTT. The encoded protein is CASSYRDTDTQYF. The V gene is TRBV6-5, the J gene TRBJ2-3; D gene ambiguous. Germline lookup yields CDR1 MNHEY and CDR2 SVGAGI. Deletions cut 2 bases from V and 2 bases from J, with 5 bases between. This CDR3 comprises 13 residues.

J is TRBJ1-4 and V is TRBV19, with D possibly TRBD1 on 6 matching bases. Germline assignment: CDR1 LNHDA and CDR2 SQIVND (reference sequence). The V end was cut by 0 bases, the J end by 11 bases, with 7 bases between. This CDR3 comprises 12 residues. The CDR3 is CASSIDQGKLFF. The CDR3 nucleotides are TGTGCCAGTAGTATAGATCAGGGGAAACTGTTTTTT.

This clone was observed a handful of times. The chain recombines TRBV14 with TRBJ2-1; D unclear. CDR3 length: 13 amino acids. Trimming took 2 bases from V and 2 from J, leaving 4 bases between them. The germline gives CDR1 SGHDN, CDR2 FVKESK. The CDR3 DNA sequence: TGTGCCAGCAGCCAATTAACCTACAATGAGCAGTTCTTC. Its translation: CASSQLTYNEQFF.